This T cell receptor beta chain was sequenced during a study of T cells in tuberculosis. Study-wide results and caveats: GMM-specific TCRs were nearer to active tuberculosis alpha repertoires, suggesting expansion. Smaller alpha distances in active tuberculosis partly reflected shorter CDR3-alpha lengths.

Concerning this clone itself: Its antigen is as yet unknown.

CDR1 is WNHNN and CDR2 is SYGVQD in the germline V gene (reference sequence). The ends lost 3 bases at V and 11 bases at J; junction bases unmatched: 3. The CDR3 is made up of 14 amino acids. Assay: immunoSEQ multiplex PCR; the TCRdb copy retains only in-frame clones and omits some. This sample carries some 25,000 clones, around 95% of them seen once, and the ten largest clones take less than 10%. V usage is TRBV10-1 and J usage is TRBJ2-1; TRBD2 matches at 14 bases. Input material: PBMCs. The clonotype originates from a donor aged 10-30 years with latent tuberculosis or without tuberculosis infection. The CDR3 loop reads CASSEGTSGGKQFF. CDR3 coding DNA: TGCGCCAGCAGTGAAGGGACTAGCGGGGGTAAGCAGTTCTTC.